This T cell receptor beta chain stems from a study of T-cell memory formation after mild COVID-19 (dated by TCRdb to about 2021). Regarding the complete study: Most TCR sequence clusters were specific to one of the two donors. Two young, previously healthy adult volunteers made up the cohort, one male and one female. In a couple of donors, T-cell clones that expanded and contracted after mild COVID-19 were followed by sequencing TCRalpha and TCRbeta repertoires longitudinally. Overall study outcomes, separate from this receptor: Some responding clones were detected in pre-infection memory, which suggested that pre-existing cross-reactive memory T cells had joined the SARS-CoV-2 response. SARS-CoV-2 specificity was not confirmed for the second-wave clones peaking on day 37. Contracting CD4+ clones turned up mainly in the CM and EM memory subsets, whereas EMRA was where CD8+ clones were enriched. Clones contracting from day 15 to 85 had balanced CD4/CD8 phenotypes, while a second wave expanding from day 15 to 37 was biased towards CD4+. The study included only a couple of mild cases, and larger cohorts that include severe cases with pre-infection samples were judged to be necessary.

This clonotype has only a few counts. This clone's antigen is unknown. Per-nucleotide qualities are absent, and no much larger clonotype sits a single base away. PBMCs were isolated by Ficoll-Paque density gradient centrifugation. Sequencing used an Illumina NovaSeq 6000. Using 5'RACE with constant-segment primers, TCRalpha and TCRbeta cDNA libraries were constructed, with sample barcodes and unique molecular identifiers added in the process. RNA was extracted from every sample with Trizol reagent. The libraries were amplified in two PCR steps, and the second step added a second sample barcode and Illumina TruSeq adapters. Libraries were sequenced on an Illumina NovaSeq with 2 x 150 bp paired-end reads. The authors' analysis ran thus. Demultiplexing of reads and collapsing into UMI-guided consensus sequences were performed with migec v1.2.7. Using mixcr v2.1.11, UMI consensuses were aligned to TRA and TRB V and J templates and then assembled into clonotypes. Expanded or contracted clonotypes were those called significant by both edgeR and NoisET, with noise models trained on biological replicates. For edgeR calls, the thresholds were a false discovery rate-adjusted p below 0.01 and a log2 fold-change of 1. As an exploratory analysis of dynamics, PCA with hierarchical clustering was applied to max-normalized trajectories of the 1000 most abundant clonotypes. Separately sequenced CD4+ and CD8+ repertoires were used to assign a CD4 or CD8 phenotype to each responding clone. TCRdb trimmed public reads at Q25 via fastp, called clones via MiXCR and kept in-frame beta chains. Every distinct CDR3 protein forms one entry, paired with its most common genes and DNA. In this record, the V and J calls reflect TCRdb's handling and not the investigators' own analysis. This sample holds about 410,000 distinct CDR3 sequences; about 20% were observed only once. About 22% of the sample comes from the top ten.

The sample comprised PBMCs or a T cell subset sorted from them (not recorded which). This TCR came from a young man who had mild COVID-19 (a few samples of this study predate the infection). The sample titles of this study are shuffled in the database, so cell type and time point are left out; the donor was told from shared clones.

The CDR3 region reads CASSQGGRAKNIQYF. Here is the DNA: TGCGCCAGCAGCCAAGGGGGGAGGGCCAAAAACATTCAGTACTTC. The rearrangement joined TRBV4-3 to TRBJ2-4; matching of 6 bases hints at TRBD2 as the D gene. V loses 1 base of germline sequence and J loses 1 base, and the interval between the two ends is 8 bases. The CDR3 numbers 15 residues from cysteine through phenylalanine. CDR3 DNA is the only sequence kept; it has 45 bases, read in frame from the first base. CDR1 and CDR2 are read off the germline V gene as LGHNA and YSLEER.